These 6 T cell receptor beta chains were sequenced from one sample in a study of identical twins. TCRdb reprocessed the 5' RACE reads with MiXCR, giving one entry per CDR3 protein. The profile shows some 1,600,000 distinct CDR3 sequences, under 35% of them singletons. Material for sequencing was cord blood. The receptors were sampled from a newborn girl in good health.

There are many counts of this clonotype. The chain couples TRBV13 to TRBJ2-3; the D is unclear. CDR3 length: 13 amino acids. Trimming left V 2 bases short and J 0 bases short, with 3 bases between. Germline CDR1 PRHDT, CDR2 FYEKMQ (reference sequence). The CDR3 DNA reads as TGTGCCAGCAGCTTAATGAGCACAGATACGCAGTATTTT. Protein sequence: CASSLMSTDTQYF.

In its sample, this clonotype was seen many times. The chain links TRBV10-3 to TRBJ2-1; D unclear. CDR1 and CDR2 from the germline V gene are ENHRY and SYGVKD. Trimming removed 1 base from V and 0 bases from J, with 4 bases in between. This CDR3 comprises 14 residues. The chain's CDR3 is CAISEWGSYNEQFF. In nucleotides, the CDR3 is TGTGCCATCAGTGAGTGGGGCTCCTACAATGAGCAGTTCTTC.

This clonotype was picked up many times. Relative to the germline gene, one junction end is altered; a read error may explain this. V is TRBV5-1 and J is TRBJ2-1; 10 nucleotides match TRBD2. CDR3 size: 16 residues. Germline V gene data show CDR1 as SGHRS and CDR2 as YFSETQ. Here the CDR3 reads CASSLTSGVSSNEQFF. The CDR3 DNA reads TGCGCCAGCAGCTTAACTAGCGGGGTTTCCTCCAATGAGCAGTTCTTC.

The chain couples TRBV12-3 or TRBV12-4 to TRBJ1-1; no firm D call. Between the trimmed V and J ends, which lost 8 bases and 0 bases, there was a span of 13 bases. The CDR3 runs to 14 residues. CDR3 DNA: TGTGCCAGCGGGCAAAACCGGGTGAACACTGAAGCTTTCTTT. It codes for CASGQNRVNTEAFF.

This clonotype was seen more than once but under ten times. The rearrangement uses TRBV4-2 and TRBJ1-1; D possibly corresponds to TRBD1 (6 bases). Trimming shortened V by 0 bases and J by 4 bases, and 18 bases separated the two germline ends. The CDR3 loop spans 17 amino acids. Germline CDR1 LGHNA, CDR2 YNFKEQ. In nucleotides, the CDR3 is TGTGCCAGCAGCCAAGATCGGGGGGGCGGAAGGGCCACTGAAGCTTTCTTT. It translates to CASSQDRGGGRATEAFF.

This clonotype was observed many times. The genes are TRBV7-8 and TRBJ2-7, with a tentative D call TRBD2 (5 bases). V lost 1 base and J 3 bases, leaving 10 bases between the germline ends. The CDR3 length is 14 residues. Germline lookup yields CDR1 SGHVS and CDR2 FQNEAQ. CDR3 in amino acids: CASSLGTELYEQYF. For the CDR3, the DNA is TGTGCCAGCAGCTTAGGGACTGAACTCTACGAGCAGTACTTC. The variable domain in full, completed from reference TRBV7-8 and TRBJ2-7, reads GAGVSQSPRYKVAKRGQDVALRCDPISGHVSLFWYQQALGQGPEFLTYFQNEAQLDKSGLPSDRFFAERPEGSVSTLKIQRTQQEDSAVYLCASSLGTELYEQYFGPGTRLTVT.